A single sample gave rise to the 25 T cell receptor beta chains below, sequenced in a study of blood T cell repertoires in COVID-19 (TCRdb year 2020). The library relied on the immunoSEQ multiplex PCR assay. What TCRdb holds here is the immuneACCESS table cut down to in-frame rearrangements. Part of the clones is not present; checked against another copy, under half of the missing clones reflect an unresolved V gene, and the others are unexplained. The sample includes approximately 300,000 clones, with nearly 90% observed a single time. Of the sample, roughly a tenth is held by the ten largest clones. The sample consisted of PBMCs or T cells enriched from blood (not recorded which). Receptors originate from a woman in her thirties who had recovered from COVID-19.

The chain joins TRBV5-1 to TRBJ2-5; 8 bases line up with TRBD2. Germline CDR1 and CDR2: SGHRS and YFSETQ. V was pared by 3 bases and J by 3 bases, with 4 bases of the junction left unmatched. This CDR3 is 14 amino acids long. The CDR3 sequence: CASSSHGREETQYF. DNA of the CDR3: TGCGCCAGCAGCTCCCACGGGAGGGAAGAGACCCAGTACTTC.

J is TRBJ2-3 and V is TRBV6-6, with 8 nucleotides matching TRBD1. CDR1 and CDR2 (germline): MNHNY, SVGAGI (reference sequence). The CDR3 has 16 amino acids. Trimming took 3 bases from V and 5 from J; bases not matched to a gene: 10. CDR3 amino acids: CASSYLGQGVGDTQYF. The CDR3 DNA follows: TGTGCCAGCAGTTATCTAGGACAGGGCGTTGGAGATACGCAGTATTTT.

The chain has TRBV27 and TRBJ2-1; possibly TRBD2 for D (5 bases). Germline-derived CDR1 and CDR2 are MNHEY and SMNVEV (reference sequence). V dropped 2 bases and J dropped 8 bases, with 19 bases sitting between them. CDR3 length: 16 residues. CDR3 sequence: CASSLLWTSVSDEQFF. As DNA, the CDR3 is TGTGCCAGCAGTTTACTTTGGACCTCAGTTAGCGATGAGCAGTTCTTC.

This rearrangement joins TRBV10-3 to TRBJ2-1; TRBD2 is a possible D gene (6 bases). From germline, CDR1 is ENHRY and CDR2 SYGVKD. CDR3 length: 16 residues. V was shortened by 6 bases and J by 6 bases, with 21 bases between the two germline ends. The DNA of the CDR3 is TGTGCCATCAGGAATAATATTGGGCAGGGAGGCAATGAGCAGTTCTTC. Its protein product is CAIRNNIGQGGNEQFF.

The chain recombines TRBV5-1 with TRBJ1-1; TRBD1 is a possible D gene (6 bases). V was clipped by 2 bases and J by 7 bases, with 12 bases between them. In germline, CDR1 is SGHRS, CDR2 YFSETQ. This CDR3 region has 13 residues. This CDR3 reads CASSLQGFDEAFF. The DNA for the CDR3 is TGCGCCAGCAGCTTACAGGGATTTGATGAAGCTTTCTTT.

V and J are TRBV6-4 and TRBJ2-1, with unresolved D. Trimming stripped 3 bases from V and 5 bases from J, with 17 bases between. Germline CDR1 and CDR2: MRHNA and SNTAGT. There are 16 residues in the CDR3. CDR3 region: CASSESRLNRNNEQFF. The CDR3 DNA follows: TGTGCCAGCAGTGAGAGTCGTTTGAACAGAAACAATGAGCAGTTCTTC.

The chain joins TRBV6-5 to TRBJ1-3; a weak D match, TRBD1 (6 bases). With 8 bases removed from V and 0 bases from J, the gap between germline ends came to 11 bases. This CDR3 contains 14 residues. In germline, CDR1 is MNHEY, CDR2 SVGAGI. DNA of the CDR3: TGTGCCAGCCATCAGGGGTTCTCTGGAAACACCATATATTTT. Encoded protein: CASHQGFSGNTIYF.

J is TRBJ2-7 and V is TRBV27; 7 nucleotides align to TRBD1. Germline lookup yields CDR1 MNHEY and CDR2 SMNVEV (reference sequence). With 5 bases clipped from V and 7 bases from J, the junction kept 5 bases outside the gene matches. This CDR3 is built from 12 residues. Written as DNA, the CDR3 is TGTGCCAGCAGTGAACAGGGGTGGGAGCAGTACTTC. It specifies CASSEQGWEQYF.

The chain has TRBV29-1 and TRBJ1-3; the D is unclear. This CDR3 spans 10 amino acids. V dropped 8 bases and J dropped 7 bases, with 9 bases sitting between them. CDR1 SQVTM and CDR2 ANQGSEA come from the germline V gene. CDR3 DNA: TGCAGCCCTCCGCAGAACACCATATATTTT. As protein: CSPPQNTIYF.

V and J are TRBV5-5 and TRBJ1-2; D not resolved. Deletions cut 7 bases from V and 4 bases from J, with 17 bases between. The CDR3 runs to 14 residues. CDR1 is SGHKS, CDR2 YYEKEE, per germline (reference sequence). CDR3 DNA sequence: TGTGCCAGCGCACGGGAAAGACCCATCTATGGCTACACCTTC. This sequence encodes CASARERPIYGYTF.

This clone was seen just once. The chain employs TRBV4-3 and TRBJ2-7, with 10 bases identical to TRBD1. Germline V gene lookup returns CDR1 LGHNA and CDR2 YSLEER. The J segment lost 7 bases and the V segment lost 3 bases, leaving 9 bases of the junction unmatched. The CDR3 covers 15 residues. This chain's CDR3 is CASSHTGTGAGEQYF. The CDR3, as DNA: TGCGCCAGCAGCCACACCGGGACAGGGGCGGGGGAGCAGTACTTC.

This chain uses TRBV3-1 (or the pseudogene TRBV3-2) with TRBJ2-1; D ambiguous. The ends were cut back, 4 bases at V and 7 bases at J, with 11 bases in the middle. Germline V gives CDR1 LGHDT, CDR2 YNNKEL (reference sequence). The CDR3 covers 13 residues. CDR3 nucleotides: TGTGCCAGCAGCCCCTCCTTATCTAATGAGCAGTTCTTC. Translated, it gives CASSPSLSNEQFF.

The gene calls are TRBV18 and TRBJ2-1; TRBD1 might be the D (6 bases). The germline CDR1 and CDR2 sequences are KGHSH and LQKENI. The CDR3 spans 15 residues. V was clipped by 4 bases and J by 3 bases, with 13 bases between them. The CDR3 sequence is CASSLTSDSYNEQFF. Here the CDR3 DNA reads TGTGCCAGCTCACTAACGTCGGACAGCTACAATGAGCAGTTCTTC.

The chain recombines TRBV11-2 with TRBJ1-5; D perhaps matches TRBD1 (6 bases). This CDR3 contains 15 residues. Trimming removed 5 bases from V and 0 bases from J, with 11 bases in between. Germline V gene sequence: CDR1 SGHAT, CDR2 FQNNGV. CDR3 bases: TGTGCCAGCAGCGTAGGACAGAATAGCAATCAGCCCCAGCATTTT. The encoded protein is CASSVGQNSNQPQHF.

This chain links TRBV19 with TRBJ1-6; 7 bases align to TRBD1. This CDR3 is built from 13 residues. Unmatched junction bases numbered 6, after V lost 7 bases and J lost 9 bases. Germline values: CDR1 LNHDA, CDR2 SQIVND (reference sequence). The CDR3 is CASKGQISSPLHF. The CDR3 nucleotides read TGTGCCAGTAAGGGACAGATAAGTTCACCCCTCCACTTT.

This chain links TRBV28 with TRBJ2-3; 9 bases match TRBD2. This CDR3 has 17 residues. The V segment lost 2 bases and the J segment 0 bases; nucleotides outside the gene matches: 6. The germline V gene encodes CDR1 MDHEN and CDR2 SYDVKM. The CDR3 protein is CASSLPASGKSTDTQYF. CDR3 nucleotides: TGTGCCAGCAGTTTACCGGCTAGCGGGAAGAGCACAGATACGCAGTATTTT.

As for this clone: At one boundary the junction diverges from the germline segment, which might be a read error. Other nucleotide sequences from this sample produce the same CDR3. This chain links TRBV9 with TRBJ2-7; 10 bases align to TRBD2. This CDR3 comprises 15 residues. Germline CDR1 SGDLS, CDR2 YYNGEE. The CDR3 DNA follows: TGTGCCAGCACCCCTAGCGGGAGCCACCCCTACGAGCAGTACTTT. This gives the protein CASTPSGSHPYEQYF.

The CDR3 nucleotides are TGCGCCAGCAGCCCCGGGCGGGAGGTCCCCTCCTACGAGCAGTACTTC. Translation: CASSPGREVPSYEQYF. The genes are TRBV5-1 and TRBJ2-7, with 8 positions matching TRBD2. This CDR3 has 16 amino acids. Trimming took 4 bases from V and 0 from J; bases not matched to a gene: 9. Germline V gene sequence: CDR1 SGHRS, CDR2 YFSETQ.

The chain couples TRBV24-1 to TRBJ1-2; 7 bases fit TRBD1. Germline lookup yields CDR1 KGHDR and CDR2 SFDVKD. Trimming removed 3 bases from V and 4 bases from J; junction bases left unmatched: 7. This CDR3 has 15 amino acids. The CDR3, as DNA: TGTGCCACCAGTGATCACAGACAGGGAAGCTATGGCTACACCTTC. This encodes CATSDHRQGSYGYTF.

V gene TRBV18 combines with J gene TRBJ1-6, with D perhaps matching TRBD1 (6 bases). The CDR3 consists of 14 residues. The V gene's germline CDR1 is KGHSH and CDR2 LQKENI. V was shortened by 8 bases and J by 8 bases, with 16 bases between the two germline ends. The chain's CDR3 is CASGQQGGDSPLHF. The CDR3, as DNA: TGTGCCAGCGGACAACAGGGTGGTGATTCACCCCTCCACTTT.

The chain links TRBV5-4 to TRBJ2-3; possible D gene TRBD1, 5 bases. V lost 4 bases and J lost 6, with 24 bases in between. The CDR3 extends over 17 amino acids. Germline CDR1 reads SGHNT; CDR2 reads YYREEE (reference sequence). The CDR3 protein is CASSPPRSQGLRDTQYF. The CDR3 nucleotides are TGTGCCAGCAGCCCCCCGAGGTCCCAGGGATTGAGGGATACGCAGTATTTT.

This clone was observed a handful of times. The V gene is TRBV6-5, the J gene TRBJ2-5, with 8 nucleotides matching TRBD1. This CDR3 contains 14 residues. CDR1 MNHEY and CDR2 SVGAGI come from the germline V gene. The J segment lost 2 bases and the V segment lost 2 bases, leaving 1 base of the junction unmatched. The CDR3 reads CASSYDRGQETQYF. Written as DNA, the CDR3 is TGTGCCAGCAGTTACGACAGGGGACAAGAGACCCAGTACTTC.

V is TRBV5-1 and J is TRBJ1-3, with D perhaps TRBD1 (5 bases). Between the trimmed V and J ends, which lost 3 bases and 4 bases, there was a span of 11 bases. Germline values: CDR1 SGHRS, CDR2 YFSETQ. The CDR3 extends over 14 amino acids. The CDR3: CASSSEGVGNTIYF. In nucleotides, the CDR3 is TGCGCCAGCAGCTCCGAAGGGGTGGGAAACACCATATATTTT.

The CDR3 region has the DNA TGTGCCAGCAGTATCTCTAGCGGATCCTACGAGCAGTACTTC. This sequence encodes CASSISSGSYEQYF. The chain links TRBV6-5 to TRBJ2-7; TRBD2 matches at 7 bases. This CDR3 contains 14 residues. Trimming removed 5 bases from V and 1 base from J; junction bases left unmatched: 5. Germline V gene data show CDR1 as MNHEY and CDR2 as SVGAGI.

This clone occurred a few times. The V and J genes are TRBV3-1 (or the pseudogene TRBV3-2) and TRBJ2-7; maybe TRBD2 (6 bases). Trimming stripped 4 bases from V and 0 bases from J, with 19 bases between. The CDR3 has 17 amino acids. Germline CDR1 LGHDT, CDR2 YNNKEL (reference sequence). The CDR3 spells CASSRYRWDLSSYEQYF. The CDR3 DNA sequence: TGTGCCAGCAGCCGCTACAGATGGGACTTAAGCTCCTACGAGCAGTACTTC.